One sample yielded the 18 T cell receptor beta chains listed below, sequenced in a study of blood T cells in healthy people across ages. Sample-barcoded 5' priming and a J-beta primer mix drove a second PCR of 7 to 11 cycles. TCRdb reprocessed the 5' RACE reads with MiXCR, giving one entry per CDR3 protein. Found here are nearly 800,000 distinct CDR3 sequences, 20% to 25% of them singletons; the top ten hold approximately 3.7%. These same records also appear under a second study, on T cells of mothers and their children.

Sequenced: blood. The source of these receptors is a boy aged 5-17 years in good health.

The sample holds a few counts of this clonotype. The rearrangement joins TRBV9 to TRBJ1-3, with 9 nucleotides matching TRBD1. This CDR3 has 17 amino acids. Germline-derived CDR1 and CDR2 are SGDLS and YYNGEE. Trimming at V came to 4 bases and at J to 2 bases, leaving 10 bases not matched to a gene. CDR3: CASSPRRDRVTGNTIYF. CDR3 in DNA: TGTGCCAGCAGCCCCAGGAGGGACAGGGTAACTGGAAACACCATATATTTT.

The table lists this clonotype with a few counts. The chain couples TRBV9 to TRBJ2-5, with D tentatively TRBD1 (5 bases). The germline CDR1 and CDR2 sequences are SGDLS and YYNGEE. Trimming pared 3 bases from V and 1 base from J, leaving 13 bases between. This CDR3 has 15 residues. The CDR3 DNA follows: TGTGCCAGCAGCGAGGGGCAGACCCTCCAAGAGACCCAGTACTTC. It codes for CASSEGQTLQETQYF. Full variable domain (missing parts from reference TRBV9 and TRBJ2-5): DSGVTQTPKHLITATGQRVTLRCSPRSGDLSVYWYQQSLDQGLQFLIQYYNGEERAKGNILERFSAQQFPDLHSELNLSSLELGDSALYFCASSEGQTLQETQYFGPGTRLLVL.

This chain uses TRBV7-3 with TRBJ2-1, with 10 positions matching TRBD2. This CDR3 spans 15 amino acids. The V and J ends lost 5 bases and 5 bases, in that order; junction bases with no gene match: 6. CDR1 is SGHTA, CDR2 FQGTGA, per germline. CDR3 protein: CASSLLGLADNEQFF. The CDR3 DNA follows: TGTGCCAGCAGCCTACTAGGACTAGCGGACAATGAGCAGTTCTTC.

This chain uses TRBV7-2 with TRBJ2-6, with 7 bases that match TRBD1. Trimming took 5 bases from V and 7 from J; bases not matched to a gene: 8. CDR3 length: 15 amino acids. Germline CDR1 is SGHTA and CDR2 is FQGNSA. CDR3 sequence: CASSPSRQGANVLTF. The CDR3 bases are TGTGCCAGCAGCCCTAGCCGACAGGGAGCCAACGTCCTGACTTTC. The complete variable domain, with remaining parts taken from reference TRBV7-2 and TRBJ2-6, reads GAGVSQSPSNKVTEKGKDVELRCDPISGHTALYWYRQSLGQGLEFLIYFQGNSAPDKSGLPSDRFSAERTGGSVSTLTIQRTQQEDSAVYLCASSPSRQGANVLTFGAGSRLTVL.

The V gene is TRBV21-1, the J gene TRBJ2-1. TRBV21-1 is shown as a pseudogene. The CDR3 totals 12 residues. CDR3 coding DNA: TGTGCCCGATCGTTTCGAACCAATGAGCAGTTCTTC. Amino acids: CARSFRTNEQFF.

This clonotype was seen at least ten times. V is TRBV4-1 and J is TRBJ1-5, with D possibly matching TRBD1 (5 bases). The V and J ends lost 8 bases and 2 bases respectively, with 13 bases between them. Germline V gene data show CDR1 as MGHRA and CDR2 as YSYEKL. The CDR3 is made up of 14 amino acids. For the CDR3, the DNA is TGCGCCAGCGGACCGGGGGGGGGCAATCAGCCCCAGCATTTT. Translation gives CASGPGGGNQPQHF.

This clonotype was picked up a small number of times. This chain connects TRBV11-1 to TRBJ2-3; no clear D gene. V lost 5 bases to trimming and J lost 0 bases, with 12 bases between them. CDR3 size: 15 residues. The germline gives CDR1 SGHAT, CDR2 FQDESV (reference sequence). The CDR3 DNA follows: TGTGCCAGCAGCCCTGACCCAACTAGCACAGATACGCAGTATTTT. Translating it yields CASSPDPTSTDTQYF.

CDR3 sequence: CASSLAANQETQYF. The CDR3 DNA follows: TGTGCCAGCAGCTTAGCGGCGAATCAAGAGACCCAGTACTTC. The gene calls are TRBV7-9 and TRBJ2-5, with D hard to call. Trimming took off 0 bases at V and 2 bases at J, with 7 bases between the two ends. This CDR3 has 14 amino acids. Looked up from germline, CDR1 is SEHNR and CDR2 is FQNEAQ (reference sequence).

V gene TRBV3-1 combines with J gene TRBJ2-4; D gene ambiguous. The CDR3 is 14 amino acids. The germline V gene encodes CDR1 LGHDT and CDR2 YNNKEL (reference sequence). V lost 0 bases, J lost 6 bases, and 9 bases lay in between. The DNA of the CDR3 is TGTGCCAGCAGCCAAGAAGTTAGCCGAAACATTCAGTACTTC. Amino acids: CASSQEVSRNIQYF.

The V and J genes are TRBV5-1 and TRBJ2-7, with TRBD2 matching over 9 bases. V gave up 4 bases and J gave up 5 bases; unmatched junction bases: 10. The CDR3 covers 15 residues. Germline values: CDR1 SGHRS, CDR2 YFSETQ. The chain's CDR3 is CASSPNLAGSHEQYF. DNA for the CDR3: TGCGCCAGCAGCCCTAATCTAGCGGGGTCGCACGAGCAGTACTTC.

With regard to this clonotype: A clone one base away is much larger, so this may be a read error. V usage is TRBV6-2 or TRBV6-3 and J usage is TRBJ2-7; D is undetermined. The J call may be incorrect, as the DNA end agrees better with TRBJ2-1. The CDR3 length is 11 residues. Germline CDR1 and CDR2: MNHEY and SVGEGT. The DNA for the CDR3 is TGTGCCAGCAGTTACTTCTACGAGCAGTTCTTC. Its translation is CASSYFYEQFF.

This clonotype has a handful of counts. The V gene is TRBV4-3, the J gene TRBJ2-1, with 7 nucleotides matching TRBD2. The CDR3 totals 16 residues. Germline lookup yields CDR1 LGHNA and CDR2 YSLEER. V shed 0 bases and J 2 bases; nucleotides not matched to a gene: 4. CDR3 sequence: CASSQDRSGTYNEQFF. Written as DNA, the CDR3 is TGCGCCAGCAGCCAAGATAGGAGCGGGACCTACAATGAGCAGTTCTTC.

V is TRBV20-1 and J is TRBJ2-7; 10 bases are shared with TRBD1. The CDR3 extends over 14 amino acids. V lost 6 bases and J lost 4; bases outside the gene matches: 9. Germline V lookup: CDR1 DFQATT, CDR2 SNEGSKA (reference sequence). CDR3 in DNA: TGCAGTGCGTGCGCCGGGACAGGGGAGTACGAGCAGTACTTC. It codes for CSACAGTGEYEQYF.

The chain uses TRBV6-2 or TRBV6-3 and TRBJ2-3, with D tentatively TRBD1 (5 bases). V gave up 2 bases and J gave up 5 bases, with 11 bases separating them. The length of the CDR3 is 14 residues. Looked up from germline, CDR1 is MNHEY and CDR2 is SVGEGT. CDR3: CASSYLGQGDTQYF. As DNA, the CDR3 is TGTGCCAGCAGTTACCTGGGGCAGGGAGATACGCAGTATTTT.

The chain recombines TRBV6-2 or TRBV6-3 with TRBJ1-2, with D possibly being TRBD1 (5 bases). The V gene's germline CDR1 is MNHEY and CDR2 SVGEGT. There are 11 residues in the CDR3. V lost 10 bases and J 0 bases, leaving 6 bases between the germline ends. CDR3 protein: CATRANYGYTF. CDR3 DNA sequence: TGTGCCACCAGGGCTAACTATGGCTACACCTTC.

This clonotype was counted between two and nine times. DNA of the CDR3: TGTGCCAGCAGTCAACCCTCTCAGGGTCCGGGGCCCCAGCATTTT. It is translated as CASSQPSQGPGPQHF. The rearrangement uses TRBV28 and TRBJ1-5, with a weak D call TRBD1 (5 bases). Germline V CDR1 and CDR2: MDHEN, SYDVKM. The V end lost 5 bases, the J end lost 9 bases, and 20 bases lay between the germline ends. CDR3 length: 15 amino acids.

The CDR3 DNA sequence: TGTGCCAGCAGTGTGATGACGGGCTCTGGAAACACCATATATTTT. This encodes CASSVMTGSGNTIYF. The rearrangement joins TRBV6-1 to TRBJ1-3; D uncertain. The V gene's germline CDR1 is MNHNS and CDR2 SASEGT. The CDR3 contains 15 residues. With 4 bases removed from V and 0 bases from J, the gap between germline ends came to 10 bases.

This chain joins TRBV7-2 and TRBJ2-3; TRBD2 matches 11 bases. The J segment lost 0 bases and the V segment lost 3 bases, leaving 2 bases of the junction unmatched. This CDR3 comprises 16 residues. Germline values: CDR1 SGHTA, CDR2 FQGNSA. CDR3 nucleotides: TGTGCCAGCAGCTTGACTAGCGGGAAGAGCACAGATACGCAGTATTTT. Encoded protein: CASSLTSGKSTDTQYF.